Following are 21 T cell receptor beta chains from one sample sequenced in a study of blood T cell repertoires in COVID-19. The table came from immunoSEQ multiplex PCR; TCRdb's copy has only in-frame clones and leaves some out. The repertoire holds about 260,000 clones, with over 80% as singletons. Material: peripheral blood. The receptors stem from a woman aged 40-49 years who had recovered from COVID-19.

This rearrangement joins TRBV6-1 to TRBJ1-4, with 8 positions matching TRBD1. CDR3 length equals 16 residues. Germline assignment: CDR1 MNHNS and CDR2 SASEGT. The ends lost 4 bases at V and 3 bases at J; junction bases unmatched: 7. CDR3 DNA sequence: TGTGCCAGCAGTGTCCGACAGGGGTTATCTAATGAAAAACTGTTTTTT. It encodes CASSVRQGLSNEKLFF.

The chain joins TRBV7-9 to TRBJ2-5, with D perhaps TRBD2 (5 bases). Trimming cost V 3 bases and J 4 bases, with 15 bases left between them. The CDR3 runs 15 residues. Germline-derived CDR1 and CDR2 are SEHNR and FQNEAQ (reference sequence). The CDR3 protein is CASSLNTRVSETQYF. In DNA form, the CDR3 reads TGTGCCAGCAGCTTGAATACGCGGGTGTCAGAGACCCAGTACTTC.

Details on this clone: The sample contains more than one DNA sequence encoding this CDR3. This rearrangement joins TRBV11-2 to TRBJ1-3; the D gene is possibly TRBD1 (5 bases). The CDR3 loop spans 16 amino acids. Germline CDR1 SGHAT, CDR2 FQNNGV. Between the trimmed V and J ends, which lost 2 bases and 0 bases, there was a span of 11 bases. DNA for the CDR3: TGTGCCAGCAGCTTAAGGGGAGGCTTCTCTGGAAACACCATATATTTT. It translates to CASSLRGGFSGNTIYF.

The V gene is TRBV2, the J gene TRBJ1-4; TRBD1 is a possible D gene (6 bases). The V gene's germline CDR1 is SNHLY and CDR2 FYNNEI. There are 17 residues in the CDR3. V was trimmed by 8 bases and J by 0 bases, leaving 19 bases between them. In nucleotides, the CDR3 is TGTGCCAGCGGCCGGGACATTCTTGATGCAACTAATGAAAAACTGTTTTTT. Amino acids: CASGRDILDATNEKLFF.

The chain is built from TRBV5-1 and TRBJ2-7, with no clear D. Germline-derived CDR1 and CDR2 are SGHRS and YFSETQ. The CDR3 runs 11 residues. V lost 4 bases, J lost 6 bases, and 8 bases lay in between. CDR3 sequence (DNA): TGCGCCAGCAGCCGACCGGGCGAGCAGTACTTC. Amino acid sequence: CASSRPGEQYF.

V is TRBV7-5 and J is TRBJ2-5; the DNA was not used to check the table's D call, TRBD2. TRBV7-5 is labeled a pseudogene. The CDR3 length is 16 residues. CDR3: CVRSRGGFGYQETQYF. Here the CDR3 DNA reads TGTGTCAGAAGCAGGGGGGGGTTTGGGTACCAAGAGACCCAGTACTTC.

The chain links TRBV24-1 to TRBJ2-1; TRBD1 matches 7 bases. The V gene end was trimmed by 0 bases and the J gene end by 10 bases; junction bases not matched to a gene: 11. There are 16 residues in the CDR3. CDR1 and CDR2 from the germline V gene are KGHDR and SFDVKD. CDR3 residues: CATSDLGGQSPREQFF. The DNA of the CDR3 is TGTGCCACCAGTGATTTGGGGGGACAGAGCCCGCGGGAGCAGTTCTTC.

This chain uses TRBV2 with TRBJ1-4, with unresolved D. The length of the CDR3 is 13 residues. Deletions cut 5 bases from V and 7 bases from J, with 11 bases between. Germline loops: CDR1 SNHLY, CDR2 FYNNEI. In DNA form, the CDR3 reads TGTGCCAGCAGTACCCTTCGGGGTGAAAAACTGTTTTTT. It is translated as CASSTLRGEKLFF.

V and J are TRBV6-5 and TRBJ2-7; 12 bases match TRBD2. The junction had 2 bases not matched to a gene; V was cut back by 2 bases and J by 0 bases. The CDR3 length is 16 residues. The germline CDR1 and CDR2 sequences are MNHEY and SVGAGI. The CDR3 region has the DNA TGTGCCAGCAGTTACGGACTAGCGGGGTTCTCCTACGAGCAGTACTTC. The encoded protein is CASSYGLAGFSYEQYF.

The V and J genes are TRBV18 and TRBJ1-1, with D unclear. The CDR3 spans 13 residues. Trimming pared 9 bases from V and 3 bases from J, leaving 14 bases between. CDR1 is KGHSH, CDR2 LQKENI, per germline. CDR3 bases: TGTGCCAGTTACTTCACGTCGGACACTGAAGCTTTCTTT. Amino acid sequence: CASYFTSDTEAFF.

This sequence joins TRBV11-3 and TRBJ1-4; no definite D call. Germline V gene sequence: CDR1 SGHNT, CDR2 YENEEA. The CDR3 totals 15 residues. Trimming took 3 bases from V and 5 from J, leaving 13 bases between them. The CDR3 spells CASSLGGGKNEKLFF. The CDR3 bases are TGTGCCAGCAGCTTGGGCGGAGGGAAAAATGAAAAACTGTTTTTT.

The V and J genes are TRBV3-1 (or the pseudogene TRBV3-2) and TRBJ2-7; 8 bases are a match to TRBD1. The CDR3 has 15 residues. V lost 4 bases to trimming and J lost 4 bases; unmatched junction nucleotides: 9. Germline assignment: CDR1 LGHDT and CDR2 YNNKEL (reference sequence). The CDR3 region is CASSLGTGQGYEQYF. CDR3 coding DNA: TGTGCCAGCAGCCTGGGGACAGGACAAGGGTACGAGCAGTACTTC.

The V call is TRBV14, the J call TRBJ1-3; the D gene is possibly TRBD1 (6 bases). Trimming removed 5 bases from V and 3 bases from J, with 11 bases in between. The CDR3 sequence is 14 residues long. Germline CDR1 reads SGHDN; CDR2 reads FVKESK. CDR3 sequence reads: CASSVDRNGNTIYF. In DNA form, the CDR3 reads TGTGCCAGCAGCGTCGACAGGAATGGAAACACCATATATTTT.

This clone was counted a single time. The chain employs TRBV27 and TRBJ1-6; D might be TRBD1 (6 bases). V was clipped by 7 bases and J by 9 bases, with 19 bases between them. The CDR3 runs to 15 residues. In germline, CDR1 is MNHEY, CDR2 SMNVEV (reference sequence). The chain's CDR3 is CASTQDSTVVSPLHF. CDR3 nucleotides: TGTGCCAGCACCCAGGACAGCACTGTTGTTTCACCCCTCCACTTT.

V usage is TRBV7-8 and J usage is TRBJ1-5; TRBD1 is a possible D gene (5 bases). The CDR3 is 15 residues long. Between the trimmed V and J ends, which lost 7 bases and 4 bases, there was a span of 17 bases. CDR1 is SGHVS and CDR2 is FQNEAQ in the germline V gene. CDR3 amino acids: CASTSRGGTNQPQHF. In nucleotides, the CDR3 is TGTGCCAGCACCTCTCGGGGGGGTACTAATCAGCCCCAGCATTTT.

The chain carries TRBV7-8 and TRBJ1-5, with TRBD1 matching over 8 bases. Germline assignment: CDR1 SGHVS and CDR2 FQNEAQ. V lost 5 bases, J lost 7 bases, and 10 bases stayed unmatched. The CDR3 is 15 residues long. Here the CDR3 reads CASSMYGTGGQPQHF. CDR3 DNA: TGTGCCAGCAGCATGTACGGGACAGGCGGACAGCCCCAGCATTTT.

This clone showed up just once. The chain carries TRBV7-3 and TRBJ1-2; D is undetermined. The CDR3 runs to 16 residues. Trimming left V 1 base short and J 4 bases short, with 16 bases between. Germline CDR1 and CDR2: SGHTA and FQGTGA. The DNA for the CDR3 is TGTGCCAGCAGCTTAAATGCCGCGGTTGGCGGCTATGGCTACACCTTC. This codes for CASSLNAAVGGYGYTF.

The V call is TRBV20-1, the J call TRBJ2-7, with D perhaps matching TRBD2 (5 bases). Deletions cut 6 bases from V and 9 bases from J, with 15 bases between. Germline CDR1 reads DFQATT; CDR2 reads SNEGSKA (reference sequence). This CDR3 has 11 amino acids. CDR3 nucleotide sequence: TGCAGTGCCCCGGGGTCAGCGCGGCAGTACTTC. This codes for CSAPGSARQYF.

The chain couples TRBV6-6 to TRBJ2-7, with TRBD2 matching over 10 bases. CDR3 length equals 15 residues. Trimming cost V 5 bases and J 4 bases; bases outside gene matches: 8. In germline, CDR1 is MNHNY, CDR2 SVGAGI (reference sequence). CDR3: CASSVAGGPLYEQYF. In DNA form, the CDR3 reads TGTGCCAGCAGTGTAGCGGGGGGTCCCCTATACGAGCAGTACTTC.

This clone came up a few times. V and J are TRBV4-1 and TRBJ2-5; TRBD1 matches at 8 bases. CDR3 length: 16 amino acids. From germline, CDR1 is MGHRA and CDR2 YSYEKL. V was clipped by 3 bases and J by 5 bases; unmatched bases: 11. Here the CDR3 DNA reads TGCGCCAGCAGCCACATCTCGACAGGGGCCACGGAGACCCAGTACTTC. Its protein is CASSHISTGATETQYF.

The J gene is TRBJ2-1, the V gene TRBV11-2, with D tentatively TRBD1 (6 bases). The CDR3 totals 18 residues. V was clipped by 2 bases and J by 0 bases, with 17 bases between them. Germline CDR1 is SGHAT and CDR2 is FQNNGV. CDR3 residues: CASSLFGDTRSSYNEQFF. DNA for the CDR3: TGTGCCAGCAGCTTATTTGGGGACACGAGGAGCTCCTACAATGAGCAGTTCTTC.